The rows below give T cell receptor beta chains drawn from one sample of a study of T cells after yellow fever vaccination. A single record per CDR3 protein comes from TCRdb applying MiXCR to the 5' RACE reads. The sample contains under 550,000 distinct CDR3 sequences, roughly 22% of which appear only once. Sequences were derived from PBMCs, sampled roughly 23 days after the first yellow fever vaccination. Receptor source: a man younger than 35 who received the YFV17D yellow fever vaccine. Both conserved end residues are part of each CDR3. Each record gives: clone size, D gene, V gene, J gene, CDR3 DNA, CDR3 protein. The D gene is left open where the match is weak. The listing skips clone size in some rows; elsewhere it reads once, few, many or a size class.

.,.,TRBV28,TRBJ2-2,TGTGCCAGCAGTTTTGGGTCAGATGGGACCGGGGAGCTGTTTTTT,CASSFGSDGTGELFF
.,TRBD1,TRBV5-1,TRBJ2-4,TGCGCCAGCAGCCACGGGACAGGGGAAGCCAAAAACATTCAGTACTTC,CASSHGTGEAKNIQYF
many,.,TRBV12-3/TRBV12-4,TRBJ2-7,TGTGCCAGCAGTTTAGTGCTGGCAGGACCCACCTACGAGCAGTACTTC,CASSLVLAGPTYEQYF
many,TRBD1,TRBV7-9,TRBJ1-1,TGTGCCAGCAGCCAGCAGGGGGGGACTGAAGCTTTCTTT,CASSQQGGTEAFF
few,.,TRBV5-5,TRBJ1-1,TGTGCCAGCAGCTGGGCGGCCGGGGTAAACACTGAAGCTTTCTTT,CASSWAAGVNTEAFF
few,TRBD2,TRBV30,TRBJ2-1,TGTGCCTGGAGGCGGGGGATGGACAATGAGCAGTTCTTC,CAWRRGMDNEQFF
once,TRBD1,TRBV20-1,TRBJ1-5,TGCAGTGCTAGCCCCTATGGGGACAGGGTTGGCAATCAGCCCCAGCATTTT,CSASPYGDRVGNQPQHF
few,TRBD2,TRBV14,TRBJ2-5,TGTGCCAGCAGCAACCGAGAGGCGGGGGAAGAGACCCAGTACTTC,CASSNREAGEETQYF
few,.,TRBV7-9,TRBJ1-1,TGTGCCAGTATCACTTTGGGTACTGAAGCTTTCTTT,CASITLGTEAFF
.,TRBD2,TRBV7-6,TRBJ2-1,TGTGCCAGCAGCCGAGGACTAGCGACCTACAATGAGCAGTTCTTC,CASSRGLATYNEQFF
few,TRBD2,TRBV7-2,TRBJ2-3,TGTGCCAGCCGCCCGAGGGGACTAACGCAGTATTTT,CASRPRGLTQYF
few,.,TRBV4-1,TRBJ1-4,TGCGCCAGCAGAAAAACGGGGGAAAAACTGTTTTTT,CASRKTGEKLFF
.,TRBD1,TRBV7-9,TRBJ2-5,TGTGCCAGCAGCCGAATCAGGACAGGAGCCCAAGAGACCCAGTACTTC,CASSRIRTGAQETQYF
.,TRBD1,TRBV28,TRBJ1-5,TGTGCCAGCAAAGGGGGCAGTCAGCCCCAGCATTTT,CASKGGSQPQHF
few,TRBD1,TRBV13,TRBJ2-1,TGTGCCAGCAGCTCCAACCGGGCGGGACAGGTATACAATGAGCAGTTCTTC,CASSSNRAGQVYNEQFF
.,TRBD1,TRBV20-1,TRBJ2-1,TGCAGTGCTGACAGGGGGCCCTACAATGAGCAGTTCTTC,CSADRGPYNEQFF
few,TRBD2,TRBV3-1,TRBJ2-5,TGTGCCAGCAGCCAAGATACGGCAGCACGGGGGGCCCAGTACTTC,CASSQDTAARGAQYF
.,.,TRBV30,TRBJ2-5,TGTGCCTGGAGTCAACATAGCGGCCAAGAGACCCAGTACTTC,CAWSQHSGQETQYF
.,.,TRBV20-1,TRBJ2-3,TGCAGTGCTAGTCGCGTACGGCGCCTTATACGCCCCCCGCAGTATTTT,CSASRVRRLIRPPQYF
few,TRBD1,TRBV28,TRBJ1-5,TGTGCCAGCAGCTCTGCAGGGGGACCTAATCAGCCCCAGCATTTT,CASSSAGGPNQPQHF
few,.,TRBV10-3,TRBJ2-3,TGTGCCATCAGTGAACGCAGGGACCCAGATACGCAGTATTTT,CAISERRDPDTQYF
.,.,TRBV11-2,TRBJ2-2,TGTGCCACCACCCGGGTAGCCGGGGAGCTGTTTTTT,CATTRVAGELFF
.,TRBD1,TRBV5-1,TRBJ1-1,TGCGCCAGTCAGGGGGAGTTCACTGAAGCTTTCTTT,CASQGEFTEAFF
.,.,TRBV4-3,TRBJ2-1,TGCGCCAGCAGCCAAGATCGGACGCTAGTTTCCAGCAATGAGCAGTTCTTC,CASSQDRTLVSSNEQFF
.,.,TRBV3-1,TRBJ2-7,TGTGCCAGCAGCCAACAGCCGGGACACGAGTACGAGCAGTACTTC,CASSQQPGHEYEQYF
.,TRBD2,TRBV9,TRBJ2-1,TGTGCCAGCAGCTTAACTAGCGGGGGGGCCCATGAGCAGTTCTTC,CASSLTSGGAHEQFF
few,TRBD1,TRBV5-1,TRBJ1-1,TGCGCCAGCAGCTTGTGGGGGGACAGGGTTGACACTGAAGCTTTCTTT,CASSLWGDRVDTEAFF
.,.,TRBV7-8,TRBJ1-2,TGTGCCAGCAGCTTAGCGTTCGACAGCCCCTTCTATGGCTACACCTTC,CASSLAFDSPFYGYTF
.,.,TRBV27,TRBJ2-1,TGTGCCAGCAGATCCCTTATCAGGACTTCTCCACCCTACAATGAGCAGTTCTTC,CASRSLIRTSPPYNEQFF